These 21 T cell receptor beta chains came from one sample sequenced in a study of blood T cell repertoires in COVID-19. The repertoire was sequenced with immunoSEQ multiplex PCR; TCRdb's copy has only in-frame clones and lacks some. The sample includes about 250,000 clones, 65% to 85% seen only once; the top ten take approximately 8%. Specimen: peripheral blood. Receptors were obtained from a woman older than 75 with acute or convalescent COVID-19.

The V and J genes are TRBV29-1 and TRBJ1-1, with 10 bases aligning to TRBD1. The CDR3 runs to 14 residues. Per the germline V gene, CDR1 is SQVTM and CDR2 is ANQGSEA. V gave up 4 bases and J gave up 5 bases; unmatched junction bases: 7. The CDR3 region is CSVVQTGGETEAFF. CDR3 nucleotides: TGCAGCGTTGTACAGACAGGGGGCGAAACTGAAGCTTTCTTT. The whole variable domain, remainder taken from reference TRBV29-1 and TRBJ1-1, is SAVISQKPSRDICQRGTSLTIQCQVDSQVTMMFWYRQQPGQSLTLIATANQGSEATYESGFVIDKFPISRPNLTFSTLTVSNMSPEDSSIYLCSVVQTGGETEAFFGQGTRLTVV.

This chain connects TRBV28 to TRBJ2-7, with D maybe TRBD2 (5 bases). The CDR3 spans 12 residues. The germline V gene has CDR1 MDHEN and CDR2 SYDVKM. Trimming removed 8 bases at V and 2 bases at J, with 10 bases between. The chain's CDR3 is CASRTPAYEQYF. The CDR3 DNA reads TGTGCCAGCCGGACTCCAGCCTACGAGCAGTACTTC.

The rearrangement uses TRBV5-5 and TRBJ2-5; D gene ambiguous. Per germline, CDR1 SGHKS and CDR2 YYEKEE (reference sequence). V gave up 4 bases and J gave up 4 bases, with 14 bases separating them. The CDR3 has 14 amino acids. CDR3 coding DNA: TGTGCCAGCAGCCACGGCGCACCTAGAGAGACCCAGTACTTC. It encodes CASSHGAPRETQYF.

This CDR3 reads CASSHLRGVDYSPLHF. The DNA for the CDR3 is TGTGCCAGCAGCCATCTACGGGGGGTGGATTACTCACCCCTCCACTTT. The V call is TRBV7-2, the J call TRBJ1-6; D is perhaps TRBD1 (5 bases). CDR3 size: 16 residues. V was cut by 5 bases and J by 10 bases, with 21 bases left in between. CDR1 and CDR2 from the germline V gene are SGHTA and FQGNSA.

This chain links TRBV15 with TRBJ1-4; D might be TRBD1 (5 bases). Trimming took 4 bases from V and 8 from J, leaving 14 bases between them. There are 14 residues in the CDR3. The V gene's germline CDR1 is LNHNV and CDR2 YYDKDF (reference sequence). The CDR3 nucleotides are TGTGCCACCAGCACGGGGGAGGACGGGGAAAAACTGTTTTTT. Protein sequence: CATSTGEDGEKLFF.

This rearrangement joins TRBV5-1 to TRBJ2-3; TRBD1 matches 8 bases. The germline CDR1 and CDR2 sequences are SGHRS and YFSETQ. The CDR3 is made up of 15 amino acids. Trimming removed 4 bases from V and 0 bases from J; junction bases left unmatched: 4. In nucleotides, the CDR3 is TGCGCCAGCAGCACAGGGGGGATTAGCACAGATACGCAGTATTTT. Its translation: CASSTGGISTDTQYF.

The CDR3 protein is CASSESDPGQSYEQYF. The CDR3 DNA is TGTGCCAGCAGTGAGTCGGACCCGGGACAGAGCTACGAGCAGTACTTC. The chain recombines TRBV2 with TRBJ2-7, with 7 bases lining up with TRBD1. Per germline, CDR1 SNHLY and CDR2 FYNNEI. J gave up 3 bases and V 3 bases, and 11 bases lay outside the gene matches. The CDR3 is 16 residues long.

This clone came up a few times. The chain couples TRBV10-3 to TRBJ2-1, with a weak D call TRBD2 (6 bases). This CDR3 has 11 amino acids. In germline, CDR1 is ENHRY, CDR2 SYGVKD. The V gene lost 8 bases and the J gene lost 7 bases, with 9 bases spanning the gap. The CDR3 DNA sequence: TGTGCCATCGGAGCGGGTAATGAGCAGTTCTTC. Its translation is CAIGAGNEQFF.

The chain employs TRBV5-1 and TRBJ1-2, with unresolved D. The CDR3 loop spans 17 amino acids. Germline V gene sequence: CDR1 SGHRS, CDR2 YFSETQ. Trimming removed 5 bases at V and 4 bases at J, with 24 bases between. CDR3 coding DNA: TGCGCCAGCAGACTAATTCCGGGCCGTCCGGGGAGCTATGGCTACACCTTC. Translating it yields CASRLIPGRPGSYGYTF.

The chain joins TRBV28 to TRBJ2-7; 9 bases are shared with TRBD1. V was pared by 4 bases and J by 7 bases, with 11 bases of the junction left unmatched. The germline CDR1 and CDR2 sequences are MDHEN and SYDVKM. This CDR3 contains 15 residues. In DNA, the CDR3 is TGTGCCAGCAGTTCGACGGACAGGGGCCCTTTAGAGCAGTACTTC. Its protein product is CASSSTDRGPLEQYF. The whole variable domain, remainder taken from reference TRBV28 and TRBJ2-7, is DVKVTQSSRYLVKRTGEKVFLECVQDMDHENMFWYRQDPGLGLRLIYFSYDVKMKEKGDIPEGYSVSREKKERFSLILESASTNQTSMYLCASSSTDRGPLEQYFGPGTRLTVT.

The CDR3 DNA reads TGTGCCAGCAGCGACGTCCGGGGAGGGGCGGGCGAAAAACTGTTTTTT. Its translation is CASSDVRGGAGEKLFF. J is TRBJ1-4 and V is TRBV7-2; D may be TRBD1 (5 bases). Germline CDR1 reads SGHTA; CDR2 reads FQGNSA. The V gene lost 5 bases and the J gene lost 8 bases, with 21 bases spanning the gap. The CDR3 runs 16 residues.

The chain links TRBV6-1 to TRBJ2-7; 14 bases fit TRBD2. Per germline, CDR1 MNHNS and CDR2 SASEGT. The J segment lost 5 bases and the V segment lost 3 bases, leaving 6 bases of the junction unmatched. The CDR3 loop spans 16 amino acids. Here the CDR3 DNA reads TGTGCCAGCAGTGAGACTAGCGGGGGGGGCTGGGACGAGCAGTACTTC. This codes for CASSETSGGGWDEQYF.

The chain links TRBV27 to TRBJ1-2; D may be TRBD1 (5 bases). Germline V lookup: CDR1 MNHEY, CDR2 SMNVEV (reference sequence). Trimming left V 0 bases short and J 0 bases short, with 11 bases between. This CDR3 is 16 amino acids long. The CDR3 reads CASSLSIGGANYGYTF. In DNA, the CDR3 is TGTGCCAGCAGTTTATCAATCGGGGGAGCTAACTATGGCTACACCTTC.

J is TRBJ1-3 and V is TRBV7-9, with TRBD1 matching over 8 bases. This CDR3 has 15 amino acids. The V and J ends lost 1 base and 4 bases, in that order; junction bases with no gene match: 3. Per germline, CDR1 SEHNR and CDR2 FQNEAQ (reference sequence). DNA for the CDR3: TGTGCCAGCAGCTTAGTAGGGACAGGCGGAAACACCATATATTTT. This codes for CASSLVGTGGNTIYF. Full variable domain (outside the CDR3, taken from reference TRBV7-9 and TRBJ1-3): DTGVSQNPRHKITKRGQNVTFRCDPISEHNRLYWYRQTLGQGPEFLTYFQNEAQLEKSRLLSDRFSAERPKGSFSTLEIQRTEQGDSAMYLCASSLVGTGGNTIYFGEGSWLTVV.

The rearrangement uses TRBV2 and TRBJ2-3; 14 bases agree with TRBD2. V shed 6 bases and J 5 bases; nucleotides not matched to a gene: 4. CDR1 and CDR2 from the germline V gene are SNHLY and FYNNEI. The CDR3 consists of 15 residues. DNA of the CDR3: TGTGCCAGCAGAAAGACTAGCGGGAGGGGAGATACGCAGTATTTT. Translated: CASRKTSGRGDTQYF.

The chain employs TRBV7-9 and TRBJ2-3; D not certain. Germline V CDR1 and CDR2: SEHNR, FQNEAQ (reference sequence). Trimming took off 1 base at V and 4 bases at J, with 9 bases between the two ends. This CDR3 region has 14 residues. The CDR3 bases are TGTGCCAGCAGCTTAGGGCTAGAAGCAGATACGCAGTATTTT. This gives the protein CASSLGLEADTQYF.

V and J are TRBV6-6 and TRBJ1-4, with TRBD1 identical over 7 bases. The V segment lost 3 bases and the J segment 0 bases; nucleotides outside the gene matches: 1. Germline V gene lookup returns CDR1 MNHNY and CDR2 SVGAGI (reference sequence). The CDR3 spans 15 residues. The CDR3 sequence: CASSYTGATNEKLFF. CDR3 sequence (DNA): TGTGCCAGCAGTTATACAGGGGCAACTAATGAAAAACTGTTTTTT.

There are a few counts of this clone. The chain links TRBV3-1 (or the pseudogene TRBV3-2) to TRBJ1-6; 7 bases fit TRBD1. The CDR3 is 14 residues long. Unmatched junction bases numbered 0, after V lost 3 bases and J lost 4 bases. Germline V CDR1 and CDR2: LGHDT, YNNKEL (reference sequence). CDR3: CASSQGQYNSPLHF. The CDR3 DNA reads as TGTGCCAGCAGCCAGGGACAGTATAATTCACCCCTCCACTTT.

The V gene is TRBV5-4, the J gene TRBJ2-7; 8 nucleotides match TRBD1. The CDR3 contains 15 residues. Germline V CDR1 and CDR2: SGHNT, YYREEE (reference sequence). V gave up 4 bases and J gave up 3 bases; unmatched junction bases: 9. In DNA form, the CDR3 reads TGTGCCAGCAGCACCGGGACAGGCTACTACTACGAGCAGTACTTC. Amino acids: CASSTGTGYYYEQYF.

This clone was detected once. This rearrangement joins TRBV5-1 to TRBJ2-1, with TRBD2 identical over 8 bases. From germline, CDR1 is SGHRS and CDR2 YFSETQ. The CDR3 sequence is 15 residues long. V was pared by 4 bases and J by 5 bases, with 8 bases of the junction left unmatched. The CDR3 loop reads CASSRSGSRDNEQFF. The DNA for the CDR3 is TGCGCCAGCAGCCGGAGCGGGAGCCGAGACAATGAGCAGTTCTTC.

Only a few counts were recorded for this clone. V is TRBV10-3 and J is TRBJ2-5, with a possible D match to TRBD1 (5 bases). V lost 0 bases and J lost 2, with 7 bases in between. CDR1 and CDR2 from the germline V gene are ENHRY and SYGVKD. This CDR3 spans 14 amino acids. The DNA for the CDR3 is TGTGCCATCAGTGAGTCTGGGGCGCAAGAGACCCAGTACTTC. Translating it yields CAISESGAQETQYF.